The following is a TCR beta chain sequence with its context. Its antigen remains unknown. The CDR3 has 15 residues. V dropped 0 bases and J dropped 5 bases, with 12 bases sitting between them. CDR1 MDHEN and CDR2 SYDVKM come from the germline V gene. This record comes from a study of beta chain features in type 1 diabetes. Whole-study results and caveats: The study notes PCR might favor shorter templates equally in patients and controls. Shortening that was moderate but significant affected the TCRB CDR3s of Type 1 diabetes patients in all four CD4+ subsets.

Expressed TCRB transcripts got sequenced, as all isolated RNA was reverse transcribed. Profiling relied on immunoSEQ multiplex PCR, and the TCRdb table lists in-frame clones only, not all of them. The sample has roughly 100,000 clones, 25% to 35% seen once. Sample: central memory CD4+ T cells from blood. The rearrangement uses TRBV28 and TRBJ2-3, with TRBD1 as a possible D gene (5 bases). The source is a young woman with type 1 diabetes. The CDR3 DNA follows: TGTGCCAGCAGTTTATGGACAGCTAGAGTAGATACGCAGTATTTT. It codes for CASSLWTARVDTQYF.